Presented here are 20 T cell receptor beta chains from one specimen sequenced in a study. TCRdb re-called the 5' RACE reads through MiXCR, storing one row per CDR3 protein. The sample comprises about 32,000 distinct CDR3 sequences, approximately 25% of which are singletons, and roughly 4% rests with the top ten. The specimen sequenced was memory CD4+ T cells sorted from blood. Subset in this sample: memory CD4+ T cells, CD4+CD45RO+CD25-. The receptors were sampled from a female donor with breast cancer.

In its sample, this clonotype was seen many times. This chain links TRBV7-3 with TRBJ2-1; D might be TRBD1 (6 bases). In germline, CDR1 is SGHTA, CDR2 FQGTGA. The CDR3 has 15 residues. Trimming removed 1 base at V and 4 bases at J, with 11 bases between. CDR3 in amino acids: CASSLRTGTYNEQFF. The DNA for the CDR3 is TGTGCCAGCAGCTTAAGAACAGGGACGTACAATGAGCAGTTCTTC. Full variable domain (missing parts from reference TRBV7-3 and TRBJ2-1): GAGVSQTPSNKVTEKGKYVELRCDPISGHTALYWYRQSLGQGPEFLIYFQGTGAADDSGLPNDRFFAVRPEGSVSTLKIQRTERGDSAVYLCASSLRTGTYNEQFFGPGTRLTVL.

The chain has TRBV4-1 and TRBJ2-7; D is unresolved. This CDR3 is 15 amino acids long. Trimming left V 4 bases short and J 3 bases short, with 16 bases between. Germline CDR1 MGHRA, CDR2 YSYEKL. The CDR3 sequence: CASSPSSTAYYEQYF. CDR3 DNA: TGCGCCAGCAGCCCCTCCTCCACAGCCTACTACGAGCAGTACTTC.

In DNA, the CDR3 is TGTGCCAGCACGTCCTGGGGTACAGAGACCCAGTACTTC. Protein product: CASTSWGTETQYF. J is TRBJ2-5 and V is TRBV11-1; D not certain. Germline CDR1 reads SGHAT; CDR2 reads FQDESV (reference sequence). V dropped 7 bases and J dropped 4 bases, with 13 bases sitting between them. The CDR3 is 13 amino acids.

This clonotype was detected a few times. J is TRBJ2-5 and V is TRBV4-2; tentative D call: TRBD2 (7 bases). Between the trimmed V and J ends, which lost 2 bases and 5 bases, there was a span of 15 bases. Looked up from germline, CDR1 is LGHNA and CDR2 is YNFKEQ. The CDR3 contains 15 residues. This CDR3 is CASSQIARGGETQYF. The CDR3, as DNA: TGTGCCAGCAGCCAAATTGCCAGGGGAGGGGAGACCCAGTACTTC.

Remarks on this clonotype: Sequence at one end of the junction differs from germline and may be a read error. The J gene is TRBJ2-7, the V gene TRBV29-1, with 10 bases matching TRBD2. CDR1 is SQVTM and CDR2 is ANQGSEA in the germline V gene. The CDR3 has 14 residues. CDR3 DNA sequence: TGCGGCGTTGATCTAGCGGGGGCCTCCTACGAGCAGTACTTC. As protein: CGVDLAGASYEQYF.

This clonotype turned up a few times. The chain combines TRBV3-1 with TRBJ1-1; a weak D match, TRBD1 (5 bases). The CDR3 contains 15 residues. V dropped 0 bases and J dropped 6 bases, with 14 bases sitting between them. CDR1 and CDR2 (germline): LGHDT, YNNKEL (reference sequence). CDR3 region: CASSQEVAGVPEAFF. In DNA form, the CDR3 reads TGTGCCAGCAGCCAAGAAGTGGCGGGGGTCCCTGAAGCTTTCTTT.

The chain links TRBV3-1 to TRBJ1-2; D might be TRBD1 (5 bases). The germline CDR1 and CDR2 sequences are LGHDT and YNNKEL (reference sequence). Trimming removed 4 bases from V and 0 bases from J, with 12 bases in between. The length of the CDR3 is 15 residues. Here the CDR3 DNA reads TGTGCCAGCAGCCCCTCCCCAGGGTCTAACTATGGCTACACCTTC. This sequence encodes CASSPSPGSNYGYTF.

This chain uses TRBV12-3 or TRBV12-4 with TRBJ2-1, with D possibly matching TRBD2 (5 bases). The CDR3 is 15 residues long. The V and J ends lost 5 bases and 1 base respectively, with 12 bases between them. The CDR3 loop is CASSPRGSSYNEQFF. The CDR3 DNA follows: TGTGCCAGCAGTCCCCGCGGGTCTTCCTACAATGAGCAGTTCTTC.

On this clonotype itself: A junction end diverges from the germline sequence, so it may reflect a read error. The CDR3 loop is CASSSQPLYKQYF. For the CDR3, the DNA is TGTGCCAGCAGCTCTCAGCCTCTCTACAAGCAGTACTTC. The rearrangement uses TRBV4-2 and TRBJ2-7, with D uncertain. This CDR3 is 13 amino acids long. From germline, CDR1 is LGHNA and CDR2 YNFKEQ.

This clonotype was observed a few times. The rearrangement links TRBV7-2 to TRBJ2-7; 8 bases line up with TRBD1. The germline gives CDR1 SGHTA, CDR2 FQGNSA. CDR3 length: 16 amino acids. The junction had 11 bases not matched to a gene; V was cut back by 4 bases and J by 3 bases. Written as DNA, the CDR3 is TGTGCCAGCAGCTCAAACGTCAGGGGGCTCGGCTACGAGCAGTACTTC. Protein product: CASSSNVRGLGYEQYF.

This chain joins TRBV5-1 and TRBJ1-6; tentatively, D is TRBD1 (6 bases). Germline CDR1 reads SGHRS; CDR2 reads YFSETQ. V lost 3 bases and J lost 7, with 11 bases in between. The CDR3 sequence is 14 residues long. CDR3 residues: CASSSDRQNSPLHF. As DNA, the CDR3 is TGCGCCAGCAGCTCCGACAGGCAGAATTCACCCCTCCACTTT. The entire variable domain, with the rest obtained from reference TRBV5-1 and TRBJ1-6, is as follows: KAGVTQTPRYLIKTRGQQVTLSCSPISGHRSVSWYQQTPGQGLQFLFEYFSETQRNKGNFPGRFSGRQFSNSRSEMNVSTLELGDSALYLCASSSDRQNSPLHFGNGTRLTVT.

The chain is built from TRBV3-1 and TRBJ2-1, with unresolved D. V dropped 0 bases and J dropped 4 bases, with 1 base sitting between them. Germline values: CDR1 LGHDT, CDR2 YNNKEL (reference sequence). This CDR3 region has 12 residues. The CDR3 nucleotides are TGTGCCAGCAGCCAAGAGTACAATGAGCAGTTCTTC. Translation: CASSQEYNEQFF.

Remarks on this clonotype: This sequence may be a read error, since a much larger clone differs from it by one base. V is TRBV10-3 and J is TRBJ1-3, with 10 bases aligning to TRBD1. The CDR3 extends over 14 amino acids. Germline V gene sequence: CDR1 ENHRY, CDR2 SYGVKD. CDR3 DNA sequence: TGTGCCATCGGGGACAGGGGAGGTGGAAACACCACATATTTT. Translated: CAIGDRGGGNTTYF.

This clonotype was found a few times. The rearrangement joins TRBV2 to TRBJ2-7, with 8 bases fitting TRBD1. Germline V gene sequence: CDR1 SNHLY, CDR2 FYNNEI. This CDR3 comprises 16 residues. J was trimmed by 7 bases and V by 5 bases; bases with no gene match: 16. The CDR3 DNA reads TGTGCCAGCAGTCGCAATGAAAGGACAGGGTTGCTGGAGCAGTACTTC. Protein sequence: CASSRNERTGLLEQYF.

This clonotype showed up many times. This rearrangement joins TRBV4-1 to TRBJ2-3; the D is unclear. Germline V lookup: CDR1 MGHRA, CDR2 YSYEKL. V was pared by 6 bases and J by 4 bases, with 23 bases between. The CDR3 runs 17 residues. CDR3 residues: CASRPRSAETLSDTQYF. As DNA, the CDR3 is TGCGCCAGCAGGCCCCGAAGCGCGGAGACACTTTCAGATACGCAGTATTTT.

In its sample, this clonotype was seen a few times. The J gene is TRBJ2-1, the V gene TRBV20-1; 9 bases are a match to TRBD2. CDR3 length: 14 amino acids. The germline V gene encodes CDR1 DFQATT and CDR2 SNEGSKA (reference sequence). V lost 2 bases to trimming and J lost 4 bases; unmatched junction nucleotides: 3. The CDR3 sequence is CSARSLAGYNEQFF. CDR3 coding DNA: TGCAGTGCTAGATCCCTAGCGGGGTACAATGAGCAGTTCTTC.

Concerning this clonotype itself: A much larger clone sits a single nucleotide away, making a read error possible. The rearrangement uses TRBV15 and TRBJ2-1, with D perhaps TRBD2 (6 bases). CDR1 is LNHNV and CDR2 is YYDKDF in the germline V gene (reference sequence). CDR3 size: 14 residues. CDR3 residues: CATSTYSGLNEQSF. In DNA form, the CDR3 reads TGTGCCACCAGCACCTATAGCGGACTGAATGAGCAGTCCTTC. Full variable domain (remainder filled in from reference TRBV15 and TRBJ2-1): DAMVIQNPRYQVTQFGKPVTLSCSQTLNHNVMYWYQQKSSQAPKLLFHYYDKDFNNEADTPDNFQSRRPNTSFCFLDIRSPGLGDTAMYLCATSTYSGLNEQSFGPGTRLTVL.

This clonotype was seen only a few times. This rearrangement joins TRBV7-6 to TRBJ2-7; a weak D match, TRBD1 (6 bases). Between the trimmed V and J ends, which lost 1 base and 0 bases, there was a span of 10 bases. CDR1 and CDR2 from the germline V gene are SGHVS and FNYEAQ. The CDR3 runs to 15 residues. In DNA, the CDR3 is TGTGCCAGCAGCTTAGGCAGGGGTCCCTCCTACGAGCAGTACTTC. Translation: CASSLGRGPSYEQYF.

The CDR3 bases are TGTGCCAGCAGCTTCCAGGGCGGGGCCTCCTACGAGCAGTACTTC. Translated: CASSFQGGASYEQYF. This chain uses TRBV6-5 with TRBJ2-7; tentative D call: TRBD2 (6 bases). V was clipped by 6 bases and J by 0 bases, with 15 bases between them. This CDR3 is 15 amino acids long. Germline V gene data show CDR1 as MNHEY and CDR2 as SVGAGI.

This clonotype was counted ten times or more. This chain uses TRBV5-1 with TRBJ2-3; 11 bases agree with TRBD2. The CDR3 is 16 amino acids. The ends lost 1 base at V and 4 bases at J; junction bases unmatched: 5. Looked up from germline, CDR1 is SGHRS and CDR2 is YFSETQ. CDR3 nucleotides: TGCGCCAGCAGCTTGATACTAGCGGGAGAGTCAGATACGCAGTATTTT. It codes for CASSLILAGESDTQYF. Full variable domain (missing parts from reference TRBV5-1 and TRBJ2-3): KAGVTQTPRYLIKTRGQQVTLSCSPISGHRSVSWYQQTPGQGLQFLFEYFSETQRNKGNFPGRFSGRQFSNSRSEMNVSTLELGDSALYLCASSLILAGESDTQYFGPGTRLTVL.